One sample yielded the 21 T cell receptor beta chains listed below, sequenced in a study of T cell changes during pregnancy in multiple sclerosis (dated by TCRdb to the late 2010s). The library was made by the immunoSEQ multiplex PCR assay. Here the immuneACCESS table is served through TCRdb, limited to in-frame sequences with V and J called. Missing clones are a known gap in these copies; in checked studies unresolved V genes cover under half, and the rest lacks a known reason. The sample includes approximately 32,000 clones, with more than 90% observed a single time. The top ten hold about 5.2% of the sample. The sequenced sample was peripheral blood, obtained in the third trimester of pregnancy. These receptors all come from a female donor in good health, enrolled as a control in a pregnancy study.

The chain joins TRBV4-3 to TRBJ2-7; the match to TRBD2 covers 8 bases. CDR1 and CDR2 from the germline V gene are LGHNA and YSLEER. V shed 0 bases and J 0 bases; nucleotides not matched to a gene: 13. The CDR3 sequence is 19 residues long. This chain's CDR3 is CASSQENRASGPFSYEQYF. The CDR3 bases are TGCGCCAGCAGCCAAGAAAATAGGGCTAGCGGGCCCTTCTCCTACGAGCAGTACTTC.

The chain employs TRBV6-5 and TRBJ2-7; D not resolved. Germline CDR1 and CDR2: MNHEY and SVGAGI. This CDR3 has 15 residues. Trimming pared 6 bases from V and 0 bases from J, leaving 15 bases between. The CDR3 nucleotides are TGTGCCAGCAGCAACCACCTATATAGCTCCTACGAGCAGTACTTC. This sequence encodes CASSNHLYSSYEQYF.

This clone was detected a few times. The rearrangement uses TRBV4-3 and TRBJ1-2, with a possible D match to TRBD1 (6 bases). CDR1 is LGHNA and CDR2 is YSLEER in the germline V gene. Trimming took off 0 bases at V and 7 bases at J, with 15 bases between the two ends. The CDR3 has 15 amino acids. The CDR3, as DNA: TGCGCCAGCAGCCAAGAGAGAGTTACAGGGATTGGCTACACCTTC. It encodes CASSQERVTGIGYTF.

This chain links TRBV30 with TRBJ2-7; TRBD2 aligns across 7 bases. Germline V gene lookup returns CDR1 GTSNPN and CDR2 SVGIG (reference sequence). The CDR3 has 13 amino acids. The CDR3 coding sequence is TGTGCTGGAGTGGCTAGCGGAACCTACGAGCAGTACTTC. Translated: CAGVASGTYEQYF.

This clone was seen more than once but under ten times. This chain uses TRBV7-9 with TRBJ1-5, with no clear D. V lost 2 bases, J lost 6 bases, and 20 bases lay in between. Germline V gene sequence: CDR1 SEHNR, CDR2 FQNEAQ (reference sequence). The CDR3 totals 17 residues. The CDR3 sequence: CASSLYTSKWPTQPQHF. The CDR3 region has the DNA TGTGCCAGCAGCTTATACACCTCCAAGTGGCCAACTCAGCCCCAGCATTTT. The whole variable domain, filled in from reference TRBV7-9 and TRBJ1-5, reads DTGVSQNPRHKITKRGQNVTFRCDPISEHNRLYWYRQTLGQGPEFLTYFQNEAQLEKSRLLSDRFSAERPKGSFSTLEIQRTEQGDSAMYLCASSLYTSKWPTQPQHFGDGTRLSIL.

This chain uses TRBV15 with TRBJ2-5; 8 positions match TRBD2. Germline CDR1 is LNHNV and CDR2 is YYDKDF (reference sequence). The CDR3 spans 14 residues. Trimming cost V 10 bases and J 1 base; bases outside gene matches: 8. The CDR3 sequence is CAIRATSGQETQYF. The CDR3 DNA is TGTGCCATTAGGGCAACTAGCGGCCAAGAGACCCAGTACTTC.

This clone is a singleton in its sample. V and J are TRBV6-1 and TRBJ1-1, with 8 bases identical to TRBD1. V shed 7 bases, J shed 4 bases, and the junction held 8 bases outside the gene matches. The CDR3 sequence is 14 residues long. Germline V CDR1 and CDR2: MNHNS, SASEGT. The CDR3 spells CASKLDRGVTEAFF. In nucleotides, the CDR3 is TGTGCCAGCAAGCTCGACAGGGGCGTCACTGAAGCTTTCTTT.

The rearrangement joins TRBV14 to TRBJ2-3; 7 bases line up with TRBD1. V trimming: 3 bases; J trimming: 5 bases; junction bases outside the gene matches: 17. The CDR3 sequence is 18 residues long. Per the germline V gene, CDR1 is SGHDN and CDR2 is FVKESK. CDR3 DNA: TGTGCCAGCAGCCATAGAACACAGGGGAGTCAGTTGAAAGATACGCAGTATTTT. Its translation is CASSHRTQGSQLKDTQYF.

The rearrangement links TRBV7-6 to TRBJ2-3, with D hard to call. CDR3 length equals 14 residues. CDR1 and CDR2 (germline): SGHVS, FNYEAQ. The V end lost 0 bases, the J end lost 1 base, and 5 bases lay between the germline ends. The DNA of the CDR3 is TGTGCCAGCAGCTTAGCGTATGGCACAGATACGCAGTATTTT. Residues: CASSLAYGTDTQYF.

The chain recombines TRBV5-4 with TRBJ2-1, with 8 bases identical to TRBD2. V was clipped by 4 bases and J by 0 bases; unmatched bases: 6. The CDR3 length is 16 residues. The V gene's germline CDR1 is SGHNT and CDR2 YYREEE (reference sequence). The CDR3 region is CASSIGLASSYNEQFF. In DNA form, the CDR3 reads TGTGCCAGCAGCATCGGACTAGCTAGCTCCTACAATGAGCAGTTCTTC. The variable domain in full, completed from reference TRBV5-4 and TRBJ2-1, reads ETGVTQSPTHLIKTRGQQVTLRCSSQSGHNTVSWYQQALGQGPQFIFQYYREEENGRGNFPPRFSGLQFPNYSSELNVNALELDDSALYLCASSIGLASSYNEQFFGPGTRLTVL.

The chain combines TRBV11-2 with TRBJ2-7, with D unclear. There are 11 residues in the CDR3. The germline V gene encodes CDR1 SGHAT and CDR2 FQNNGV. The V gene lost 4 bases and the J gene lost 3 bases, with 4 bases spanning the gap. The CDR3 sequence: CASSSVYEQYF. The DNA of the CDR3 is TGTGCCAGCAGCTCCGTCTACGAGCAGTACTTC.

V usage is TRBV11-2 and J usage is TRBJ2-2, with 10 bases matching TRBD1. Germline CDR1 is SGHAT and CDR2 is FQNNGV. The CDR3 totals 16 residues. The trim removed 4 bases at V and 6 bases at J, leaving 8 bases unmatched. The CDR3 region is CASSWTGGLLAGELFF. DNA of the CDR3: TGTGCCAGCAGCTGGACAGGGGGGTTACTAGCCGGGGAGCTGTTTTTT.

The V and J genes are TRBV11-2 and TRBJ1-5, with 7 nucleotides matching TRBD1. The V and J ends lost 5 bases and 1 base, in that order; junction bases with no gene match: 5. Germline V gene data show CDR1 as SGHAT and CDR2 as FQNNGV. This CDR3 has 15 residues. The CDR3 loop reads CASSRGTDSNQPQHF. As DNA, the CDR3 is TGTGCCAGCAGCCGCGGGACAGACAGCAATCAGCCCCAGCATTTT.

V usage is TRBV5-1 and J usage is TRBJ2-5; possible D gene TRBD1, 5 bases. This CDR3 comprises 14 residues. Deletions cut 4 bases from V and 2 bases from J, with 12 bases between. CDR1 is SGHRS, CDR2 YFSETQ, per germline. CDR3 protein: CASSPAAGQETQYF. CDR3 sequence (DNA): TGCGCCAGCAGCCCGGCGGCAGGGCAAGAGACCCAGTACTTC.

The V gene is TRBV27, the J gene TRBJ2-1, with TRBD2 matching 8 bases. V shed 5 bases, J shed 6 bases, and the junction held 9 bases outside the gene matches. The CDR3 runs 15 residues. CDR1 MNHEY and CDR2 SMNVEV come from the germline V gene (reference sequence). The CDR3 sequence is CASSPTSVSGNEQFF. Written as DNA, the CDR3 is TGTGCCAGCAGTCCGACTAGCGTTTCGGGCAATGAGCAGTTCTTC.

By sample fraction, this clone is medium-sized. The V call is TRBV6-4, the J call TRBJ2-2, with TRBD2 as a possible D gene (5 bases). V lost 0 bases to trimming and J lost 2 bases, with 7 bases between them. CDR3 length: 15 amino acids. CDR1 and CDR2 from the germline V gene are MRHNA and SNTAGT. This chain's CDR3 is CASSDSGENTGELFF. For the CDR3, the DNA is TGTGCCAGCAGTGACTCCGGGGAAAACACCGGGGAGCTGTTTTTT.

V and J are TRBV5-6 and TRBJ2-1, with D tentatively TRBD2 (6 bases). This CDR3 is built from 14 residues. V was clipped by 3 bases and J by 9 bases, with 16 bases between them. Germline values: CDR1 SGHDT, CDR2 YYEEEE. The CDR3 is CASSWRGSTGEQFF. The DNA of the CDR3 is TGTGCCAGCAGCTGGCGGGGCAGTACAGGTGAGCAGTTCTTC.

The chain has TRBV28 and TRBJ1-6; possible D gene TRBD1, 6 bases. The CDR3 is made up of 15 amino acids. The germline CDR1 and CDR2 sequences are MDHEN and SYDVKM. V gave up 6 bases and J gave up 7 bases, with 16 bases separating them. The CDR3 DNA is TGTGCCAGCAGCGGAGGGGGGGCCGGGAATTCACCCCTCCACTTT. Translation gives CASSGGGAGNSPLHF.

The V and J genes are TRBV7-2 and TRBJ2-7; D possibly corresponds to TRBD1 (6 bases). Trimming stripped 4 bases from V and 3 bases from J, with 10 bases between. The germline V gene has CDR1 SGHTA and CDR2 FQGNSA. There are 13 residues in the CDR3. The CDR3 reads CASSSGTLYEQYF. Written as DNA, the CDR3 is TGTGCCAGCAGCTCAGGGACACTCTACGAGCAGTACTTC.

The chain links TRBV7-9 to TRBJ1-1, with 8 bases identical to TRBD1. Unmatched junction bases numbered 6, after V lost 5 bases and J lost 4 bases. The V gene's germline CDR1 is SEHNR and CDR2 FQNEAQ (reference sequence). The CDR3 consists of 14 residues. The CDR3: CASSTGQGGTEAFF. CDR3 sequence (DNA): TGTGCCAGCAGCACCGGACAGGGAGGCACTGAAGCTTTCTTT.

The chain is built from TRBV9 and TRBJ2-5, with TRBD1 identical over 8 bases. Germline V gene data show CDR1 as SGDLS and CDR2 as YYNGEE. The CDR3 covers 15 residues. V was pared by 3 bases and J by 5 bases, with 9 bases of the junction left unmatched. The chain's CDR3 is CASSAQTGAGETQYF. The CDR3 coding sequence is TGTGCCAGCAGCGCCCAGACAGGGGCGGGGGAGACCCAGTACTTC.